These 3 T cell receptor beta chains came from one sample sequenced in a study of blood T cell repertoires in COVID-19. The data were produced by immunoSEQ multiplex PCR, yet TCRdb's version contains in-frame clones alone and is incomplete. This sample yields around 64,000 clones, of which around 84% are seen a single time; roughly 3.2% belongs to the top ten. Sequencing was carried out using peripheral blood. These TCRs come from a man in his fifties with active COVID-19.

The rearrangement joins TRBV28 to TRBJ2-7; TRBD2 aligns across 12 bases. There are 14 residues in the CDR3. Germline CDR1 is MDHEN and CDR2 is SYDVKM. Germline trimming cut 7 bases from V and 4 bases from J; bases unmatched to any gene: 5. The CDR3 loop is CASTLAGGPYEQYF. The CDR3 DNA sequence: TGTGCCAGCACCCTAGCGGGAGGGCCATACGAGCAGTACTTC.

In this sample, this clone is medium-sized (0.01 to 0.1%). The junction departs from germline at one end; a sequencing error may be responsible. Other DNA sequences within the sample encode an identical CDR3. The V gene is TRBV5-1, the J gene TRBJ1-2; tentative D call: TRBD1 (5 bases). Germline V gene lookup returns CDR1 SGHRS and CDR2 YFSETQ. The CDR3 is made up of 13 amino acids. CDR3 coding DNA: TGCGCCCGCAGGTCTGGGGGGGGCTATGGCTACACCTTC. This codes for CARRSGGGYGYTF.

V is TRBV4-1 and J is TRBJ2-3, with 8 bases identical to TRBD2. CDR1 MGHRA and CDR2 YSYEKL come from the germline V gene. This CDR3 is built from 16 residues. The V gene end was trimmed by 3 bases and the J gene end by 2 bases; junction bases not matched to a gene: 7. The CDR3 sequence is CASSHIAGRDTDTQYF. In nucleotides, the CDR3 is TGCGCCAGCAGCCATATAGCGGGAAGGGACACAGATACGCAGTATTTT.